This TCR beta chain was captured in a study of blood T cells in healthy people across ages. The CDR3 is made up of 12 amino acids. Germline V gives CDR1 SQVTM, CDR2 ANQGSEA. Losses at the gene ends were 7 bases for V and 0 bases for J; bases not matched to a gene: 2. Each sample gave at least 6 million isolated PBMCs. Primers used in a second PCR of roughly 7 to 11 cycles were a sample-barcoded 5' primer and a J-beta primer mix. Each cDNA was tagged by a template-switch adaptor containing 12 random nucleotides. All samples gave at least 3 million CDR3-containing paired-end reads. TCRdb used MiXCR to reprocess the 5' RACE reads, holding one entry per CDR3 protein. This sample has roughly 720,000 distinct CDR3 sequences, with roughly 50% found just once.

The receptor was derived from an elderly man in good health. The sequenced sample was blood. This rearrangement joins TRBV29-1 to TRBJ1-1, with TRBD1 matching 7 bases. DNA for the CDR3: TGCAGCGCACAGGGGATGAACACTGAAGCTTTCTTT. Translating gives CSAQGMNTEAFF.